These 13 T cell receptor beta chains came from one sample sequenced in a study of CD8 T cells in Susac syndrome. RNA totalling roughly 0.5 to 1 ug underwent reverse transcription with random hexamers. From the immunoSEQ multiplex PCR reads, TCRdb called clonotypes with MiXCR, one entry per CDR3 protein. This sample carries 70,000 or so distinct CDR3 sequences, about 95% of them seen once, and the ten largest clones take just under 0.4%. Sequencing was carried out using CD8+ T cells from PBMCs. These receptors all come from a human donor with multiple sclerosis.

The V call is TRBV2, the J call TRBJ1-5; D is undetermined. V lost 11 bases to trimming and J lost 5 bases, with 13 bases between them. The CDR3 has 12 amino acids. The V gene's germline CDR1 is SNHLY and CDR2 FYNNEI. The CDR3 spells CASGRSDQPQHF. DNA for the CDR3: TGTGCCTCGGGGAGGTCCGATCAGCCCCAGCATTTT.

This rearrangement joins TRBV5-1 to TRBJ2-7, with unresolved D. The CDR3 length is 14 residues. The V and J ends lost 6 bases and 5 bases respectively, with 18 bases between them. Germline-derived CDR1 and CDR2 are SGHRS and YFSETQ. The CDR3 DNA follows: TGCGCCAGCACCTTCGACCCAGTTTTAGACGAGCAGTACTTC. This sequence encodes CASTFDPVLDEQYF.

The rearrangement joins TRBV5-4 to TRBJ2-7, with TRBD1 matching over 7 bases. Germline V CDR1 and CDR2: SGHNT, YYREEE (reference sequence). The CDR3 extends over 13 amino acids. Trimming removed 9 bases from V and 2 bases from J; junction bases left unmatched: 8. This chain's CDR3 is CATTQGQTYEQYF. The CDR3 coding sequence is TGTGCCACCACCCAGGGACAGACCTACGAGCAGTACTTC. Using reference TRBV5-4 and TRBJ2-7 for the parts outside the CDR3, the full variable domain is ETGVTQSPTHLIKTRGQQVTLRCSSQSGHNTVSWYQQALGQGPQFIFQYYREEENGRGNFPPRFSGLQFPNYSSELNVNALELDDSALYLCATTQGQTYEQYFGPGTRLTVT.

This clonotype has a single count. J is TRBJ1-6 and V is TRBV30; tentative D call: TRBD1 (5 bases). V lost 0 bases to trimming and J lost 14 bases, with 20 bases between them. The length of the CDR3 is 15 residues. Germline-derived CDR1 and CDR2 are GTSNPN and SVGIG (reference sequence). DNA of the CDR3: TGTGCCTGGAGTGTAGGTACCTTCGGGCCACAGGCCCTCCACTTT. Residues: CAWSVGTFGPQALHF.

The V call is TRBV19, the J call TRBJ1-1; 12 positions match TRBD1. The CDR3 contains 19 residues. Germline lookup yields CDR1 LNHDA and CDR2 SQIVND (reference sequence). The J segment lost 7 bases and the V segment lost 4 bases, leaving 19 bases of the junction unmatched. The CDR3, as DNA: TGTGCCAGTAGTACCGTTGGGTTGGGGGGACAGGGGGCGCGCGGTGAAGCTTTCTTT. This translates into CASSTVGLGGQGARGEAFF.

The V call is TRBV29-1, the J call TRBJ1-2; possibly TRBD1 for D (6 bases). CDR1 is SQVTM, CDR2 ANQGSEA, per germline. This CDR3 is 12 amino acids long. V was clipped by 2 bases and J by 8 bases, with 12 bases between them. The CDR3 region is CSVETQGGGYTF. The CDR3, as DNA: TGCAGCGTTGAAACTCAAGGGGGAGGCTACACCTTC.

V usage is TRBV9 and J usage is TRBJ2-7; D gene ambiguous. Trimming removed 0 bases from V and 6 bases from J, with 19 bases in between. CDR1 is SGDLS and CDR2 is YYNGEE in the germline V gene. The CDR3 is 16 residues long. For the CDR3, the DNA is TGTGCCAGCAGCGTAGGCCGGACCGGAATCTTTGCCGAGCAGTACTTC. Its translation: CASSVGRTGIFAEQYF.

V usage is TRBV7-9 and J usage is TRBJ1-2, with TRBD1 matching over 7 bases. Germline-derived CDR1 and CDR2 are SEHNR and FQNEAQ (reference sequence). The CDR3 has 16 residues. The trim removed 5 bases at V and 0 bases at J, leaving 9 bases unmatched. In DNA form, the CDR3 reads TGTGCCAGCAGCGCTTCCACCGACAGGGCTAACTATGGCTACACCTTC. Its protein product is CASSASTDRANYGYTF.

This clonotype was seen just once. The chain uses TRBV23-1 and TRBJ1-5, with 7 positions matching TRBD1. TRBV23-1 is an open reading frame, and its role is uncertain. There are 14 residues in the CDR3. V lost 4 bases and J lost 7; bases outside the gene matches: 7. Here the CDR3 reads CASSLYRGGQPQHF. CDR3 DNA sequence: TGCGCCAGCAGTCTATACAGGGGAGGCCAGCCCCAGCATTTT.

This sequence joins TRBV2 and TRBJ1-3; D may be TRBD1 (5 bases). The CDR3 is 16 amino acids. Trimming pared 2 bases from V and 4 bases from J, leaving 15 bases between. Germline values: CDR1 SNHLY, CDR2 FYNNEI. The CDR3 sequence: CASSESVGGDGNTIYF. CDR3 bases: TGTGCCAGCAGTGAATCGGTCGGGGGGGACGGAAACACCATATATTTT.

The chain joins TRBV3-1 to TRBJ2-5, with 7 positions matching TRBD2. The trim removed 1 base at V and 6 bases at J, leaving 5 bases unmatched. This CDR3 has 14 residues. Germline CDR1 is LGHDT and CDR2 is YNNKEL (reference sequence). The CDR3 nucleotides are TGTGCCAGCAGCCAAGTAGAAGCGGGGCAGACCCAGTACTTC. Protein sequence: CASSQVEAGQTQYF.

The rearrangement uses TRBV6-2 or TRBV6-3 and TRBJ1-5; D not resolved. CDR1 and CDR2 from the germline V gene are MNHEY and SVGEGT. The CDR3 contains 14 residues. V shed 2 bases and J shed 5 bases, with 10 bases lying between them. The CDR3 region is CASSYVRSDQPQHF. For the CDR3, the DNA is TGTGCCAGCAGTTACGTGCGGTCGGATCAGCCCCAGCATTTT.

V and J are TRBV29-1 and TRBJ2-3; D might be TRBD2 (5 bases). Germline values: CDR1 SQVTM, CDR2 ANQGSEA. V was pared by 3 bases and J by 1 base, with 11 bases between. The CDR3 extends over 14 amino acids. In DNA form, the CDR3 reads TGCAGCGTTGAGGCGGGCCGGGGCACAGATACGCAGTATTTT. Translating it yields CSVEAGRGTDTQYF.